This T cell receptor beta chain was retrieved from a study of cytomegalovirus exposure and HLA in healthy donors. Note on this clone: No antigen is known for it.

Study-wide results and caveats: After further analysis at a later stage, 15,000 to 20,000 TCR beta sequences were associated with HLA alleles at 0.05 false discovery rate. Donors belonging to an Asian-associated ancestry cluster reportedly showed fewer N-insertions in productive TCRs than the approximately 640-donor mean, according to what a later analysis found.

In the PCR, 60 Vbeta and 13 Jbeta primers were used. In the authors' workflow: The authors later counted 75 million to 90 million unique TCR beta chains, approximately 10 million of them shared. Using immunoSEQ multiplex PCR, the repertoire was profiled, and TCRdb retains in-frame clones only, with some absent. V, J and clone size reflect that table, while D and trimming were determined from the DNA. This table holds 84,000 or so clones, more than 60% found once. Input material: PBMCs. The TCR originated in a boy younger than 18 in good health and CMV-seronegative.

Written as DNA, the CDR3 is TGCGCCAGCAGCCAAGATCAGGGGACAGGGGCCTACGAGCAGTACTTC. Translation: CASSQDQGTGAYEQYF. The V call is TRBV4-3, the J call TRBJ2-7; 10 bases align to TRBD1. This CDR3 comprises 16 residues. CDR1 and CDR2 from the germline V gene are LGHNA and YSLEER. After removal of 0 bases from V and 2 bases from J, the junction contained 4 bases not matched to a gene.